The entry that follows covers one TCR beta chain sequence. No antigen is known for it. This sample was included in a study of T-cell memory formation after mild COVID-19. Background on the study: Across donors, TCR clusters were largely donor specific. Findings of the study overall: Among clones contracting day 15 to 85, CD4/CD8 was balanced, whereas later expanders leaned CD4+. Some clones that responded turned up in pre-infection memory, which suggests that cross-reactive memory joined in.

Germline CDR1 is SGHRS and CDR2 is YFSETQ. The CDR3 is 15 amino acids. The V end was cut by 2 bases, the J end by 4 bases, with 15 bases between. 5'RACE with constant-segment primers built TCRalpha and TCRbeta cDNA libraries with UMIs. TCRdb reprocessed the 5' RACE reads with MiXCR, giving one entry per CDR3 protein. The profile shows about 130,000 distinct CDR3 sequences, about 16% of them singletons. The chain combines TRBV5-1 with TRBJ2-5; the D call may be TRBD1 or TRBD2 (6 bases each). The receptor's source is an adult woman who had mild COVID-19 (a few samples of this study predate the infection). Cell type and time point are not known. Sequencing was carried out using PBMCs or a T cell subset sorted from them (not recorded which). The chain's CDR3 is CASSFGTGGRETQYF. The CDR3 DNA reads as TGCGCCAGCAGCTTTGGAACCGGGGGCCGAGAGACCCAGTACTTC.